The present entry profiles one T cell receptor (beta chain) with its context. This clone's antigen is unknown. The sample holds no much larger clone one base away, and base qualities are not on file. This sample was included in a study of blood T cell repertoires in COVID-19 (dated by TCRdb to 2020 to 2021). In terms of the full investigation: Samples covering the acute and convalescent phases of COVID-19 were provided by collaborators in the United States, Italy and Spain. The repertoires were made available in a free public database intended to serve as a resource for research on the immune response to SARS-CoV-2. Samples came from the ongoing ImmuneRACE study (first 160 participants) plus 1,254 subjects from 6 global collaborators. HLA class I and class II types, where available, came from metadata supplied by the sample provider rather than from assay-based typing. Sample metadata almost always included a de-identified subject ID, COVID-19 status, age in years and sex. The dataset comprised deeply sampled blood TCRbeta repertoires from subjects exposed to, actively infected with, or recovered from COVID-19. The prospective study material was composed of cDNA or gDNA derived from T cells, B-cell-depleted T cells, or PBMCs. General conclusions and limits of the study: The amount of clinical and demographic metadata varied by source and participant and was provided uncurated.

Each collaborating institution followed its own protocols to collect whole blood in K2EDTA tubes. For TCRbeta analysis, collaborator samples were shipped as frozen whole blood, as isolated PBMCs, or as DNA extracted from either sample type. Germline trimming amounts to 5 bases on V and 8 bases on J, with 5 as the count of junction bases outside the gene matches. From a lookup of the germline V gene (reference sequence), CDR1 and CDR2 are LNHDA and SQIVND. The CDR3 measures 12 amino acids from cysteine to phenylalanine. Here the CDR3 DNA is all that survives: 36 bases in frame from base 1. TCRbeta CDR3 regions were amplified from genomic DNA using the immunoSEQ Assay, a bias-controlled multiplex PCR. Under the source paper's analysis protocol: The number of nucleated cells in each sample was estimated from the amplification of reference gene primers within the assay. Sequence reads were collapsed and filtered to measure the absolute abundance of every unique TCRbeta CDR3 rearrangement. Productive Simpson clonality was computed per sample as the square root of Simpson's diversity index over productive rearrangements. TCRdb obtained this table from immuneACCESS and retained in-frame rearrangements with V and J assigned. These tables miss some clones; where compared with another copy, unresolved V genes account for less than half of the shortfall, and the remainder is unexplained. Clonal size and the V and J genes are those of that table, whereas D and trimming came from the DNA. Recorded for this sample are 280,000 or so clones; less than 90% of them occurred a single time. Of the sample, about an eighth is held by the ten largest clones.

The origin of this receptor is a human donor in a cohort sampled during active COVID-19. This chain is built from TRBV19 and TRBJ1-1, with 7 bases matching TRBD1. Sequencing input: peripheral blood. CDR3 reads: CASSLGTAEAFF. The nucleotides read TGTGCCAGTAGTCTCGGGACAGCCGAAGCTTTCTTT.